What follows are 4 T cell receptor beta chains derived from one specimen sequenced in a study of T-cell reconstitution after alpha-beta-depleted transplantation in children listed by TCRdb under 2016. Library construction relied on PCR. For sequencing, an Illumina HiSeq 2500 was employed. TCR library preparation used molecular barcoding, with unique molecular identifiers applied to normalize quantification of the TCRbeta repertoire. The public reads were reanalyzed by TCRdb: fastp trimming at Q25, MiXCR alignment, in-frame beta chains only. Each CDR3 protein appears once, grouped with its most common genes and DNA. Recorded for this sample are approximately 520,000 distinct CDR3 sequences; 11% of them occurred a single time. The ten largest clones add up to 11% to 15% of the sample. The intended sense of this specimen's treatment or condition label: allogeneic hematopoietic cell transplantation with graft depleted of TCRalphabeta T cells and CD19 B cells.

Sequenced material: PBMCs, mostly from graft donor cells, taken 180 days after TCRalphabeta/CD19-depleted stem cell transplant. Receptor source: a female patient aged 2-9 years who had a stem cell transplant for aplastic anemia, so the T cells may come from the graft donor.

This chain links TRBV5-1 with TRBJ2-7; D is uncertain. Germline assignment: CDR1 SGHRS and CDR2 YFSETQ. CDR3 length: 15 amino acids. V shed 4 bases and J shed 2 bases, with 16 bases lying between them. The CDR3 bases are TGCGCCAGCAGCCCGGACGTCAGACCAGCCTACGAGCAGTACTTC. It translates to CASSPDVRPAYEQYF.

This clonotype was counted many times. Here the CDR3 DNA reads TGTGCCAGCAGCCCACCGCAGACAGGGCCGTATGGCTACACCTTC. Residues: CASSPPQTGPYGYTF. This chain connects TRBV7-8 to TRBJ1-2; 7 bases line up with TRBD1. CDR3 length: 15 residues. The ends lost 5 bases at V and 5 bases at J; junction bases unmatched: 11. The V gene's germline CDR1 is SGHVS and CDR2 FQNEAQ.

The J gene is TRBJ2-7, the V gene TRBV7-9; D perhaps matches TRBD1 (5 bases). Germline V gene sequence: CDR1 SEHNR, CDR2 FQNEAQ (reference sequence). CDR3 size: 14 residues. V was cut by 2 bases and J by 3 bases, with 11 bases left in between. The CDR3 here is CASSLWQGSYEQYF. The CDR3 coding sequence is TGTGCCAGCAGCTTATGGCAGGGAAGCTACGAGCAGTACTTC. The full variable domain, its missing parts supplied by reference TRBV7-9 and TRBJ2-7, is DTGVSQNPRHKITKRGQNVTFRCDPISEHNRLYWYRQTLGQGPEFLTYFQNEAQLEKSRLLSDRFSAERPKGSFSTLEIQRTEQGDSAMYLCASSLWQGSYEQYFGPGTRLTVT.

The sample holds a few counts of this clonotype. The chain employs TRBV6-2 or TRBV6-3 and TRBJ2-3; D unclear. Trimming took off 3 bases at V and 2 bases at J, with 6 bases between the two ends. CDR3 length: 13 residues. Per the germline V gene, CDR1 is MNHEY and CDR2 is SVGEGT. The CDR3 region is CASSYQATDTQYF. The CDR3 nucleotides are TGTGCCAGCAGTTATCAGGCCACAGATACGCAGTATTTT.